This T cell receptor (beta chain) is from a study of cytomegalovirus exposure and HLA in healthy donors (dated by TCRdb to the late 2010s). With respect to the entire study: In an earlier analysis of under 750 of the donors, less than 350 Gb of sequence data and 117 million unique TCR beta sequences from 150 million to 200 million T cells were reported. A separate validation cohort of 90 to 150 different subjects was used in addition to the approximately 610-subject first cohort. About 330 gigabases of sequencing data and roughly 80 million unique TCR sequences made up an early release that covered fewer than 650 HLA-typed donors. A later analysis re-analyzed previously published TCR beta repertoires from 660 or so donors and added high-resolution HLA genotyping to study TCR occurrence patterns. Across some 400 genotyped donors of the cohort, an average of about 220,000 unique TCR beta nucleotide sequences per donor were sequenced, and 15% to 20% of those sequences were non-productive. All discovery cohort repertoires had been generated using a single sequencing platform. About five DR-DQ haplotypes were handled as single units for association and clustering, since linkage in the cohort was strong. Typing coverage varied by locus: roughly 629-640 donors for A, B, C, DRB1 and DQB1; roughly 560 for DQA1; over 600 for DPA1; under 490 for DPB1. Rather than using new phenotypic data, the later analysis identified candidate immune exposures from TCR beta sequences and from how often those sequences occurred across donors. The study aimed to test whether cataloging public T cell receptors could reveal signatures of past pathogen exposure. The study combined high-throughput TCR immunosequencing, statistical association of individual TCRs with disease status, and machine learning to predict cytomegalovirus infection status. An earlier analysis of around 540 of the donors applied high-throughput TCR beta sequencing to assess whether each TCR beta V gene segment acted as functional or pseudogenic. A later genetic analysis used genome-wide SNP genotypes for about three fifths of the 666 donors, treating that subset as a discovery cohort. Donor age, sex, ethnicity and CMV serostatus were collected together with the repertoire data. Class I and class II HLA loci were covered by the typing at four-digit resolution. The study used immunosequencing to profile the T cell repertoires of some 600 subjects and linked those repertoires to cytomegalovirus serostatus. Of the 300 to 450 genotyped donors, about 84% fell in the genetic ancestry cluster associated with self-reported Caucasian donors. Beyond this particular receptor, the publication reports: Most CMV-associated TCR beta chains appeared to be HLA-restricted in a later analysis, and the HLA associations seemed to be driven largely by CMV exposure. Presence/absence analyses assumed roughly uniform sequencing depth across donors, an assumption that may not hold. In a later analysis, several top co-occurrence clusters were reported to appear linked to parvovirus B19, influenza, CMV and Epstein-Barr virus. A later analysis associated some 17,000 TCR beta sequences with specific HLA alleles at a false discovery rate of 0.05. According to a later genetic analysis, donors in an Asian-associated ancestry cluster had fewer N-insertions in productive TCRs than the roughly 700-donor mean. Most TCR sequences were observed very rarely across donors, whereas some public TCRs were present in many individuals. Cytomegalovirus status was reported to be diagnosed by the classifier with high specificity and sensitivity in both the original and validation cohorts. Linkage disequilibrium might explain the correlated functional status among segregating V segments, but an unknown experimental factor could not be ruled out. V-gene and J-gene trimming of TCR beta chains was associated with a missense DCLRE1C variant in a later genetic analysis, and the association was replicated in an independent cohort. For the cohort, immune exposure information was limited to CMV serostatus. A few of the identified cytomegalovirus-associated TCR beta chains were confirmed in vitro to be specific for cytomegalovirus antigens. HLA typing was unavailable for some donors at each locus, so association tests used only the typed subset. In this cohort, only TCR beta chains were sequenced, and detectable features were limited by the absence of alpha or paired-chain data. In a later analysis, TCR association rates were found to vary across HLA loci, with the most associated TCRs seen for DRB1 alleles and the fewest for HLA-C alleles. When HLA alleles, especially DR and DQ, strongly co-occurred, attributing TCR associations to individual alleles was difficult. The earlier analysis of fewer than 750 of the donors excluded some 16 rarely observed V segments, including chromosome 9 orphons, because counts were too low. The authors suggested that the approach could potentially be generalized to other disease states and immunological phenotypes. The sequencing pipeline was judged likely to have produced a cluster of highly shared sequence variants as a technical artifact. Because the 87-base-pair reads could not distinguish some IMGT-functional V segments, including TRBV6-2 and TRBV6-3, those segments were excluded. A further reported finding was that TCR beta sequences accurately predicted the HLA-A and HLA-B alleles for most subjects in the first cohort. An earlier analysis of approximately 540 of the donors showed that most TCR beta V segments appeared in productive rearrangements either about 90% or about 30% of the time, which broadly matched IMGT annotations. A total of fewer than 200 TCR beta chains were listed by the study as associated with cytomegalovirus. Compared with equally common non-associated chains, HLA-associated TCR beta chains in a later analysis were more clonally expanded and had lower generation probabilities.

The method was the immunoSEQ multiplex PCR assay. For the multiplex PCR, a mixture combining 60 forward primers for TCR Vbeta segments and 13 reverse primers for TCR Jbeta segments was used. The CDR3 region of rearranged TCR beta genes was amplified from genomic DNA with a multiplex PCR assay. On the Illumina HiSeq System, the amplified TCR beta libraries were sequenced as 87-base-pair reads. In the source study's methods: Across the 500 to 850 repertoires, a later analysis counted 80 million or so unique TCR beta chains, 9 million to 14 million of which were shared by at least two donors. To remove PCR and sequencing errors, raw reads were error-corrected and collapsed into unique sequences using a nearest-neighbor algorithm that merged closely related sequences. Alignment of CDR3 sequences to IMGT reference sequences was used to assign V, D and J gene segments. For a sequence to be retained, a match of at least six nucleotides was required to both a V gene segment and a J gene segment. Rearrangements were classified as productive when the CDR3 lacked stop codons and remained in frame with V and J, and all other rearrangements were classified as non-productive. CDR3 was defined according to IMGT convention as the region running from the second conserved V-encoded cysteine to the conserved J-encoded phenylalanine. The earlier analysis of 550 to 650 of the donors excluded any sequence lacking an unambiguous match to a single V gene segment. In an earlier analysis of 587 of the donors, a V segment was called functional when productive rearrangements were above 56.7%, and segregating when the standard deviation between donors exceeded 5%. A statistical classification framework was built for diagnosing cytomegalovirus status from the catalog of TCR beta chain sequences. In a later analysis, TCR nucleotide sequences were compared against IMGT/GENE-DB human TR gene sequences so that V and J genes could be assigned. The TCRdist pipeline was used in a later analysis to assign CDR3 sequences and most-parsimonious VDJ recombination scenarios. In a later analysis, each TCR beta chain was defined by its CDR3 amino acid sequence together with its V-gene family, and reads without a unique V-gene family were excluded. In a later analysis, 500 to 700 highly shared, low-generation-probability nucleotide sequences were removed to address suspected cross-contamination and a sequencing artifact. A later analysis calculated a clonal expansion index for each public chain from normalized within-repertoire ranks of inferred template counts. A later analysis computed generation probabilities with a VDJ recombination model fitted to out-of-frame rearrangements, and checked the results against IGoR. A later analysis scored TCR-TCR, TCR-HLA and TCR-CMV co-occurrence with hypergeometric tests, applying a repertoire-size bias correction to TCR pairs. To estimate false discovery rates, a later analysis permuted the HLA or CMV assignments 20 times. In a later analysis, co-occurring TCRs were grouped using DBSCAN, with TCRdist sequence similarity added in when clustering inside HLA-allele-positive subsets. Repertoires with fewer than 30,000 or more than 120,000 public chains, plus five repertoires with anomalous nucleotide sharing, were excluded from co-occurrence clustering. TCRdb re-hosts the immuneACCESS table, in-frame sequences only. Its copies lack some clones; in the studies checked, an unresolved V gene accounts for under half of them, and the cause for the rest is not known. For V, J and clone size, that table is used; D and trimming come from the DNA. In this sample the table shows about 120,000 clones, around 80% of which occur a single time. The leading ten clones occupy more than 7% of the sample.

Notes on this clone: No cognate antigen has been identified for it. The record has no base qualities; no much larger clone is one base away.

The cohort was made up of 666 healthy bone marrow donors. Cohort members were all nominally healthy when sampled, although unrecorded immune exposures were likely present. The donor tested CMV seropositive and was one of the 289 seropositive cohort members. Each donor provided a peripheral blood sample, and peripheral blood mononuclear cells were used for TCR beta sequencing. Genomic DNA extraction from the blood cell samples was performed with the Qiagen DNeasy Blood Extraction Kit. Taken from cysteine to phenylalanine, the CDR3 has 14 residues. Just CDR3 DNA is preserved here, 42 bases in frame from base 1. CDR1 and CDR2 are drawn from the germline V gene: KGHSH, LQKENI. V lost 3 bases and J lost 2 bases; the stretch between them is 10 bases long.

This receptor chain uses TRBV18 and TRBJ1-2; D gene: possibly TRBD1, on 6 matching bases. The clonotype comes from a female donor in good health and CMV-seropositive. Material for sequencing was PBMCs. In nucleotides, the sequence is TGTGCCAGCTCACCCCTGGACAGCAACTATGGCTACACCTTC. Its translation reads: CASSPLDSNYGYTF. The full variable domain, with segments outside the CDR3 supplied by the reference TRBV18 and TRBJ1-2 proteins, appears as NAGVMQNPRHLVRRRGQEARLRCSPMKGHSHVYWYRQLPEEGLKFMVYLQKENIIDESGMPKERFSAEFPKEGPSILRIQQVVRGDSAAYFCASSPLDSNYGYTFGSGTRLTVV.